This TCR beta chain was documented in a study of shared clonotypes between healthy human individuals. Study in general: CD8 memory received one plate per donor, CD8 naive two, CD4 memory three and CD4 naive three.

Repertoires were generated with immunoSEQ multiplex PCR, while TCRdb's copy carries only in-frame clones and drops some. This table has roughly 760,000 clones, approximately 79% appearing once. In the case of this clone: Its target is not known.

Per the germline V gene, CDR1 is GTSNPN and CDR2 is SVGIG (reference sequence). The CDR3 spans 14 residues. V gave up 5 bases and J gave up 3 bases; unmatched junction bases: 2. Regarding the study as a whole: The sharing of approximately 4.6% of naive CD4 clonotypes was seen across a handful of donors.

The genes are TRBV30 and TRBJ2-1; TRBD1 aligns across 12 bases. The sample taken for sequencing was memory CD4+ T cells sorted from blood. As for subset: CD45RA-negative fraction. This clonotype was sampled from a woman aged 25 to 39 in good health. CDR3: CAWGTGGYYNEQFF. The DNA of the CDR3 is TGTGCCTGGGGGACAGGGGGCTACTACAATGAGCAGTTCTTC.